Below, one TCR beta chain is given with its context. The sample holds a few counts of this clone. No antigen is known for it. Base qualities are missing; no much larger clone stands one base away. The data originate from a study of blood T cell repertoires in COVID-19 (dated by TCRdb to about 2020). Background for the entire study: Collaborator samples came from the United States, Italy and Spain and covered acute and convalescent phases of COVID-19. The samples were drawn from two sources: the first 160 participants of the ongoing ImmuneRACE study, and about 1,300 subjects contributed by 6 global collaborators. Deeply sampled blood TCRbeta repertoires from subjects exposed to, actively infected with, or recovered from COVID-19 were included in the dataset. The material from the prospective study consisted of cDNA or gDNA derived from T cells, B-cell-depleted T cells, or PBMCs. The repertoires were released in a freely available public database meant as a resource for research on the immune response to SARS-CoV-2. A de-identified subject ID, COVID-19 status, age in years and sex were almost always included in the sample metadata. Where available, HLA class I and class II types were obtained from metadata supplied by the sample provider rather than from assay-based typing.

The immunoSEQ Assay, a bias-controlled multiplex PCR, was used to amplify TCRbeta CDR3 regions from genomic DNA. The paper's data handling went like this. The number of nucleated cells in each sample was estimated from the amplification of reference gene primers within the assay. To quantify the absolute abundance of each unique TCRbeta CDR3 rearrangement, sequence reads were collapsed and filtered. Productive Simpson clonality was computed per sample as the square root of Simpson's diversity index over productive rearrangements. TCRdb carries this immuneACCESS record with in-frame sequences only. Its versions omit some clonotypes, under half of them owing to an unresolved V gene in the studies checked, with the rest unexplained. The V and J calls and clone size come from that table; D and trimming were worked out from the DNA. The sample yields over 150,000 clones; less than 85% were counted once. The ten top clones hold around 11% of the sample.

The collaborating institutions used their own protocols to collect whole blood in K2EDTA tubes. For TCRbeta analysis, collaborator samples were shipped as frozen whole blood, as isolated PBMCs, or as DNA extracted from either sample type. Overall study results and their limits: Clinical and demographic metadata were provided uncurated, with the amount varying by source and participant.

Via the germline V gene, CDR1 is SGHTA and CDR2 FQGNSA. Its CDR3 holds 16 amino acids, cysteine through phenylalanine. Of the read, only the CDR3 DNA is kept; its 48 bases are in frame from base 1. Relative to germline, V is missing 5 bases and J is missing 3 bases, with 11 bases of the junction outside any gene match. Material for sequencing was peripheral blood. Recombination linked TRBV7-2 to TRBJ2-7, with 9 central nucleotides matching TRBD2. The source of this sequence is a woman aged 45-60 years with acute or convalescent COVID-19. The sequenced DNA is TGTGCCAGCAGCCCGTTAGCGGGAGCGGGTTTCTACGAGCAGTACTTC. Its protein reads: CASSPLAGAGFYEQYF.